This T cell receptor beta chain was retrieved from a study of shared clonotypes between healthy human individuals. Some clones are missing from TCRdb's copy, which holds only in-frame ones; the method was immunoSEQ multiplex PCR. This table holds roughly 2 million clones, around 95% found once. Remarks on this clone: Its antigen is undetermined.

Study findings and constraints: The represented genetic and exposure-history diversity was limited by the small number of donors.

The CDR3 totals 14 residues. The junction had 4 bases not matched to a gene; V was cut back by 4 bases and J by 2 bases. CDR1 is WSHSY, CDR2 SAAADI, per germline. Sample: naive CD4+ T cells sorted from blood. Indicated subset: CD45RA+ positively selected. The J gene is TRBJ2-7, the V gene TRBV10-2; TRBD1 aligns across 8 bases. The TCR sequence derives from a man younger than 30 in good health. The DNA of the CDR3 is TGCGCCAGCAGTGTTAGACAGGGGACCTACGAGCAGTACTTC. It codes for CASSVRQGTYEQYF.